This section outlines one T cell receptor (beta chain) sequence together with its context. Its cognate antigen is unknown. During the collection period, no donor immune events like infections were recorded. The assay was immunoSEQ multiplex PCR, and TCRdb's table has in-frame clones only and misses some. The table records roughly 100,000 clones, around 89% of them present only once. Deletions cut 4 bases from V and 9 bases from J, with 16 bases between. CDR1 is SGHAT, CDR2 FQNNGV, per germline. The CDR3 totals 13 residues. The sample originates from a study of identifying expanded T cells in peripheral blood. Regarding the study as a whole: Two-week clone count variance significantly increased as total template count grew. About 1.2 clones differed between technical replicates, versus about 16 and 19 over time.

The sequenced sample was blood. The sequence was collected from a person aged 18-69 years in good health. The genes are TRBV11-2 and TRBJ2-7, with D perhaps TRBD1 or TRBD2 (5 bases each). For the CDR3, the DNA is TGTGCCAGCAGCTCCGGCGGATTGAGGGGGCAGTACTTC. Amino acids: CASSSGGLRGQYF.